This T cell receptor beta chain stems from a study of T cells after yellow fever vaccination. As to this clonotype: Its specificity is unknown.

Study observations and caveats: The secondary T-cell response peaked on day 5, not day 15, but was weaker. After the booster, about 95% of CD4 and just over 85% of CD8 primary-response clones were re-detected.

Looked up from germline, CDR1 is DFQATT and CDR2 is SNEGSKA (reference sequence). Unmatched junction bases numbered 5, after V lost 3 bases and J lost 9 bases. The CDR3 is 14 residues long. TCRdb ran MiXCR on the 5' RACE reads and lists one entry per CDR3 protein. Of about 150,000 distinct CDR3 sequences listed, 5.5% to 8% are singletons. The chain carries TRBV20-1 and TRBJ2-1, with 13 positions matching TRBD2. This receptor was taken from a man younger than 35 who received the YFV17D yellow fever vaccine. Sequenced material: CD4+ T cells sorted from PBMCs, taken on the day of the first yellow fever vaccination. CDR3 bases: TGCAGTGCTAGGGGGACTAGCGGGGTCGGTGAGCAGTTCTTC. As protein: CSARGTSGVGEQFF.